These 30 T cell receptor beta chains originate from one sample sequenced in a study of T-cell reconstitution after alpha-beta-depleted transplantation in children. Molecular barcoding with unique molecular identifiers was used for the TCRbeta library. TCRdb analysed the PCR reads with MiXCR anew, one entry per CDR3 protein. In the table there are 200,000 to 250,000 distinct CDR3 sequences, more than 10% of which are singletons. The source material was PBMCs from the stem cell graft donor, sampled from the stem cell graft. The receptors derive from a human donor who donated a stem cell graft to a child with acute lymphoblastic leukemia.

This clonotype was observed many times. V gene TRBV7-9 combines with J gene TRBJ2-2; 7 bases are a match to TRBD1. The germline CDR1 and CDR2 sequences are SEHNR and FQNEAQ (reference sequence). CDR3 size: 17 residues. The trim removed 5 bases at V and 1 base at J, leaving 10 bases unmatched. This CDR3 reads CASSAQPGQKNTGELFF. CDR3 DNA sequence: TGTGCCAGCAGCGCCCAACCGGGACAGAAGAACACCGGGGAGCTGTTTTTT.

This clonotype was detected ten times or more. This chain links TRBV20-1 with TRBJ2-1; 9 nucleotides match TRBD2. Germline CDR1 reads DFQATT; CDR2 reads SNEGSKA (reference sequence). After removal of 6 bases from V and 7 bases from J, the junction contained 10 bases not matched to a gene. The CDR3 consists of 14 residues. This CDR3 is CSATSGRSMNEQFF. The CDR3 nucleotides read TGCAGTGCCACAAGCGGGAGGAGTATGAATGAGCAGTTCTTC.

This clonotype came up many times. CDR3 nucleotide sequence: TGTGCCAGCAGTCCCGGGACTAGCAAAGGAACGTTCTTC. This codes for CASSPGTSKGTFF. The genes are TRBV14 and TRBJ2-1; 9 bases fit TRBD2. The V gene end was trimmed by 6 bases and the J gene end by 15 bases; junction bases not matched to a gene: 12. The germline gives CDR1 SGHDN, CDR2 FVKESK. CDR3 length: 13 amino acids. Based on the CDR3 plus reference TRBV14 and TRBJ2-1, the full variable domain is EAGVTQFPSHSVIEKGQTVTLRCDPISGHDNLYWYRRVMGKEIKFLLHFVKESKQDESGMPNNRFLAERTGGTYSTLKVQPAELEDSGVYFCASSPGTSKGTFFGPGTRLTVL.

This sequence joins TRBV28 and TRBJ2-3; D possibly corresponds to TRBD2 (6 bases). CDR1 and CDR2 (germline): MDHEN, SYDVKM. V was clipped by 6 bases and J by 5 bases, with 9 bases between them. The CDR3 has 12 residues. The CDR3 loop is CASRSGGDTQYF. For the CDR3, the DNA is TGTGCCAGCAGATCCGGGGGAGATACGCAGTATTTT.

Ten or more counts support this clonotype. The V gene is TRBV3-1, the J gene TRBJ1-1, with D possibly TRBD1 on 6 matching bases. CDR1 is LGHDT and CDR2 is YNNKEL in the germline V gene (reference sequence). V was pared by 5 bases and J by 5 bases, with 12 bases between. CDR3 length equals 13 residues. The CDR3 sequence: CASSYQTGTEAFF. DNA for the CDR3: TGTGCCAGCAGCTACCAAACAGGGACTGAAGCTTTCTTT.

In its sample, this clonotype was seen many times. This chain uses TRBV20-1 with TRBJ2-2; D not certain. Germline V lookup: CDR1 DFQATT, CDR2 SNEGSKA (reference sequence). V gave up 4 bases and J gave up 2 bases, with 8 bases separating them. The CDR3 totals 13 residues. CDR3 sequence: CSAKSFNTGELFF. The CDR3 nucleotides read TGCAGTGCTAAGTCCTTTAACACCGGGGAGCTGTTTTTT.

This clonotype was observed many times. CDR3 coding DNA: TGTGCCAGCAGCGTCCAGTTCCAAGAGACCCAGTACTTC. Translated: CASSVQFQETQYF. The rearrangement links TRBV9 to TRBJ2-5; D gene ambiguous. The V end lost 2 bases, the J end lost 1 base, and 6 bases lay between the germline ends. The CDR3 contains 13 residues. The germline V gene has CDR1 SGDLS and CDR2 YYNGEE.

The table lists this clonotype with many counts. The V call is TRBV10-3, the J call TRBJ2-3; D ambiguous. Germline loops: CDR1 ENHRY, CDR2 SYGVKD. The CDR3 is made up of 12 amino acids. Trimming stripped 6 bases from V and 7 bases from J, with 11 bases between. The CDR3: CAISSDGYTQYF. The CDR3 nucleotides are TGTGCCATCAGCTCGGATGGATATACGCAGTATTTT.

A remark on this clonotype: This may be a read error, as it is one base from a much larger clone. V and J are TRBV7-2 and TRBJ2-7, with 9 bases aligning to TRBD2. This CDR3 is 16 amino acids long. V shed 1 base, J shed 4 bases, and the junction held 8 bases outside the gene matches. CDR1 and CDR2 (germline): SGHTA, FQGNSA. The CDR3 here is CASSLVGLAGKYEQYF. The CDR3 DNA reads as TGTGCCAGCAGCTTAGTGGGGCTAGCGGGGAAGTACGAGCAGTACTTC.

This clonotype was counted ten times or more. The chain carries TRBV20-1 and TRBJ2-7, with D unresolved. The V gene's germline CDR1 is DFQATT and CDR2 SNEGSKA (reference sequence). The CDR3 runs 11 residues. V lost 4 bases to trimming and J lost 5 bases, with 9 bases between them. The CDR3 DNA is TGCAGTGCTATATGGGAACACGAGCAGTACTTC. Protein sequence: CSAIWEHEQYF.

This clonotype was seen at least ten times. The chain employs TRBV20-1 and TRBJ2-1, with 10 bases lining up with TRBD2. Germline CDR1 reads DFQATT; CDR2 reads SNEGSKA (reference sequence). After removal of 1 base from V and 1 base from J, the junction contained 4 bases not matched to a gene. The CDR3 totals 16 residues. This CDR3 reads CSARVLAGASYNEQFF. The CDR3 DNA sequence: TGCAGTGCTAGAGTGCTAGCGGGAGCATCCTACAATGAGCAGTTCTTC.

The rearrangement links TRBV6-5 to TRBJ2-5; no firm D call. V dropped 5 bases and J dropped 3 bases, with 7 bases sitting between them. Germline loops: CDR1 MNHEY, CDR2 SVGAGI. The length of the CDR3 is 12 residues. In DNA form, the CDR3 reads TGTGCCAGCAGTCGTGGTAAAGAGACCCAGTACTTC. This gives the protein CASSRGKETQYF.

This clonotype showed up many times. The J gene is TRBJ2-1, the V gene TRBV6-2 or TRBV6-3; 10 positions match TRBD2. With 2 bases clipped from V and 9 bases from J, the junction kept 7 bases outside the gene matches. The germline V gene encodes CDR1 MNHEY and CDR2 SVGEGT. The CDR3 extends over 15 amino acids. The CDR3 region is CASSYEASGSFEQFF. The CDR3 region has the DNA TGTGCCAGCAGTTACGAAGCTAGCGGGAGCTTTGAGCAGTTCTTC.

The sample holds many counts of this clonotype. This chain links TRBV6-5 with TRBJ1-1; the D gene is possibly TRBD1 (5 bases). V dropped 6 bases and J dropped 0 bases, with 17 bases sitting between them. Germline V CDR1 and CDR2: MNHEY, SVGAGI. The CDR3 totals 16 residues. The CDR3 region is CASSTTGGAVNTEAFF. In DNA, the CDR3 is TGTGCCAGCAGCACCACCGGGGGAGCGGTGAACACTGAAGCTTTCTTT.

This clonotype was observed many times. The CDR3, as DNA: TGTGCCAGCAGCCCGCGGAGGGTGGGAAATAATTCACCCCTCCACTTT. Translating it yields CASSPRRVGNNSPLHF. The chain uses TRBV6-1 and TRBJ1-6; D gene ambiguous. The germline CDR1 and CDR2 sequences are MNHNS and SASEGT. CDR3 length: 16 amino acids. V was clipped by 6 bases and J by 5 bases, with 17 bases between them.

This clonotype was counted ten times or more. This sequence joins TRBV12-3 or TRBV12-4 and TRBJ2-7; 10 bases map to TRBD1. With 7 bases clipped from V and 3 bases from J, the junction kept 6 bases outside the gene matches. This CDR3 has 14 amino acids. The DNA for the CDR3 is TGTGCCAGCACCTCCCGGGACAGGGGCTACGAGCAGTACTTC. This translates into CASTSRDRGYEQYF.

This clonotype showed up many times. The V gene is TRBV2, the J gene TRBJ1-5; D call uncertain. The CDR3 contains 13 residues. V dropped 7 bases and J dropped 0 bases, with 7 bases sitting between them. Germline V gene data show CDR1 as SNHLY and CDR2 as FYNNEI. CDR3 in amino acids: CASKGDSNQPQHF. CDR3 coding DNA: TGTGCCAGCAAGGGAGATAGCAATCAGCCCCAGCATTTT. Based on the CDR3 plus reference TRBV2 and TRBJ1-5, the full variable domain is EPEVTQTPSHQVTQMGQEVILRCVPISNHLYFYWYRQILGQKVEFLVSFYNNEISEKSEIFDDQFSVERPDGSNFTLKIRSTKLEDSAMYFCASKGDSNQPQHFGDGTRLSIL.

This chain connects TRBV25-1 to TRBJ2-7; 9 positions match TRBD2. Losses at the gene ends were 6 bases for V and 4 bases for J; bases not matched to a gene: 13. The CDR3 runs 16 residues. CDR1 is MGHDK, CDR2 SYGVNS, per germline. The chain's CDR3 is CASSPGGSGSRYEQYF. The CDR3 region has the DNA TGTGCCAGCAGCCCAGGGGGTAGCGGGAGCCGGTACGAGCAGTACTTC.

This clonotype was recorded many times. This rearrangement joins TRBV28 to TRBJ2-5; tentatively, D is TRBD1 (8 bases). Trimming shortened V by 6 bases and J by 6 bases, and 26 bases separated the two germline ends. Germline loops: CDR1 MDHEN, CDR2 SYDVKM. The CDR3 consists of 17 residues. DNA for the CDR3: TGTGCCAGCAGCCGCGACAGGGGAGGCGCGGGGGCGCAGACCCAGTACTTC. It specifies CASSRDRGGAGAQTQYF.

This clonotype was observed at least ten times. The chain uses TRBV6-5 and TRBJ2-1; D remains ambiguous. Deletions cut 8 bases from V and 2 bases from J, with 7 bases between. This CDR3 contains 12 residues. The germline V gene has CDR1 MNHEY and CDR2 SVGAGI. The CDR3 DNA is TGTGCCAGCTGTTCAACCTACAATGAGCAGTTCTTC. Its protein is CASCSTYNEQFF.

This clonotype was seen many times. The CDR3 sequence is CASSPPGPGELFF. Written as DNA, the CDR3 is TGTGCCAGCAGTCCTCCAGGGCCCGGGGAGCTGTTTTTT. The chain combines TRBV25-1 with TRBJ2-2; D possibly corresponds to TRBD1 (5 bases). Germline V gives CDR1 MGHDK, CDR2 SYGVNS. Trimming took off 5 bases at V and 6 bases at J, with 10 bases between the two ends. The CDR3 length is 13 residues.

This clonotype was recorded many times. The chain links TRBV6-1 to TRBJ2-3; 10 bases match TRBD2. The trim removed 1 base at V and 2 bases at J, leaving 15 bases unmatched. Germline CDR1 is MNHNS and CDR2 is SASEGT. The CDR3 runs 20 residues. The CDR3 DNA sequence: TGTGCCAGCAGTGAAGGTGGGACTTTCCTAGGACTAGCGGCCACAGATACGCAGTATTTT. It yields the protein CASSEGGTFLGLAATDTQYF.

In its sample, this clonotype was seen many times. The chain couples TRBV21-1 to TRBJ2-1; TRBD2 is the table's D call and was not checked against the DNA. TRBV21-1 is designated a pseudogene. The CDR3 extends over 17 amino acids. The chain's CDR3 is CASSTRARLAVVNEQFF. The CDR3 region has the DNA TGTGCCAGCAGTACTAGGGCCAGACTAGCGGTAGTAAATGAGCAGTTCTTC.

Turning to this clonotype: A much larger clone differs from this one at a single base, so this may be a read error. This chain connects TRBV18 to TRBJ2-3; unclear D gene. V lost 4 bases and J 1 base, leaving 15 bases between the germline ends. This CDR3 contains 16 residues. CDR1 is KGHSH and CDR2 is LQKENI in the germline V gene. The CDR3 reads CASSLWYTQRTDTQYF. The CDR3 nucleotides are TGTGCCAGCTCACTCTGGTACACGCAACGCACAGATACGCAGTATTTT.

This rearrangement joins TRBV11-3 to TRBJ1-1; 9 bases map to TRBD1. V dropped 5 bases and J dropped 8; count of bases not matched to a gene: 12. Germline values: CDR1 SGHNT, CDR2 YENEEA. The CDR3 loop spans 15 amino acids. In DNA form, the CDR3 reads TGTGCCAGCAGCCCCCGAACAGGGGGCGCGGGGGAAGCTTTCTTT. This sequence encodes CASSPRTGGAGEAFF.

This clonotype was seen ten or more times. The gene calls are TRBV10-3 and TRBJ1-1; D gene ambiguous. The germline V and J ends were trimmed by 0 bases and 1 base, with 9 bases remaining between them. This CDR3 region has 15 residues. In germline, CDR1 is ENHRY, CDR2 SYGVKD. The chain's CDR3 is CAISESWTGNTEAFF. CDR3 nucleotide sequence: TGTGCCATCAGTGAGTCCTGGACGGGGAACACTGAAGCTTTCTTT.

This clonotype occurred many times. The V gene is TRBV28, the J gene TRBJ1-4; 7 bases agree with TRBD1. V was pared by 6 bases and J by 5 bases, with 9 bases of the junction left unmatched. CDR3 size: 15 residues. Germline V gene sequence: CDR1 MDHEN, CDR2 SYDVKM. As DNA, the CDR3 is TGTGCCAGCAGCCGCCCCGGGACAGAAAATGAAAAACTGTTTTTT. Translation gives CASSRPGTENEKLFF.

This chain joins TRBV28 and TRBJ1-5; 8 bases are shared with TRBD1. Germline V gene sequence: CDR1 MDHEN, CDR2 SYDVKM. V shed 11 bases, J shed 6 bases, and the junction held 12 bases outside the gene matches. The CDR3 has 14 amino acids. The CDR3 nucleotides read TGTGCCGGGCTTCCAGGGGGCAGTGCTCAGCCCCAGCATTTT. Protein: CAGLPGGSAQPQHF.

This clonotype appeared many times. V usage is TRBV7-2 and J usage is TRBJ1-2; the match to TRBD1 covers 10 bases. Germline CDR1 is SGHTA and CDR2 is FQGNSA. CDR3 length equals 15 residues. After removal of 5 bases from V and 6 bases from J, the junction contained 9 bases not matched to a gene. CDR3 loop: CASSPRTGGRDGYTF. For the CDR3, the DNA is TGTGCCAGCAGCCCCCGGACAGGGGGACGGGATGGCTACACCTTC.

The chain links TRBV30 to TRBJ1-1; D gene unclear. V was shortened by 4 bases and J by 4 bases, with 16 bases between the two germline ends. Germline V CDR1 and CDR2: GTSNPN, SVGIG (reference sequence). The CDR3 spans 14 residues. CDR3 protein: CAWTFPPFATEAFF. DNA for the CDR3: TGTGCCTGGACTTTTCCCCCCTTCGCCACTGAAGCTTTCTTT.